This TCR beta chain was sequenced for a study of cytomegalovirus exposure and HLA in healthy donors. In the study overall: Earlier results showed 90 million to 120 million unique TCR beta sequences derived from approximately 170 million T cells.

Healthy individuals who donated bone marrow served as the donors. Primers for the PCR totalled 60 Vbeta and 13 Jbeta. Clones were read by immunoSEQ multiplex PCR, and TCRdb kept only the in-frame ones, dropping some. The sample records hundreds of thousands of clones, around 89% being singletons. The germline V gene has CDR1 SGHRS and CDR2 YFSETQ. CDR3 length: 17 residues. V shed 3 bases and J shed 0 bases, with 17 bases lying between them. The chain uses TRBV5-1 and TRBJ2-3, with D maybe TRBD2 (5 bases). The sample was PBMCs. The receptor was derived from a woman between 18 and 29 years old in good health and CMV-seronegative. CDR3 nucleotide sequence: TGCGCCAGCAGCTCAAAAACCCGGGGTCCTAGCACAGATACGCAGTATTTT. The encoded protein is CASSSKTRGPSTDTQYF.